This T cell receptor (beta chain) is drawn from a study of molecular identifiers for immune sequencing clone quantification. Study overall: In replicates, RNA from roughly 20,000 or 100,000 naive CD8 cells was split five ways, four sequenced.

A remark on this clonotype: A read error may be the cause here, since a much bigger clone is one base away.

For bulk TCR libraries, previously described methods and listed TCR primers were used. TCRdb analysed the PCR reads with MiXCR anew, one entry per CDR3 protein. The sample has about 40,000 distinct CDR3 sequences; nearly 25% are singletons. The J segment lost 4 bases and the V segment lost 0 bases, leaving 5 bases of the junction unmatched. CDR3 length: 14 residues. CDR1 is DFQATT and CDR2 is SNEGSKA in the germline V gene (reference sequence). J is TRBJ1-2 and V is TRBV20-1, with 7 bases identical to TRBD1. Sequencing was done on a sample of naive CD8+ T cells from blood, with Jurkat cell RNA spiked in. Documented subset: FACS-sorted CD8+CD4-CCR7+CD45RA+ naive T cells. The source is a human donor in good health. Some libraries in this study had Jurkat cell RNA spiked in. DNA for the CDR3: TGCAGTGCTAGAGAGGCAGGGGGAGGCTATGGCTACACCTTC. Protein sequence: CSAREAGGGYGYTF.